This T cell receptor beta chain is drawn from a study of T cell repertoires in cytomegalovirus infection. In the study overall: Public TCR beta signatures provided an indication of both CMV infection and a matching HLA type. Study-level results: HLA-C-restricted TCR beta clonotypes specific for CMV led the ex vivo response. CMV carriers having the relevant HLA were flagged by cumulative public TCR beta family frequency.

MiXCR, run by TCRdb on the reads, gives a single entry per CDR3 protein. This table holds 300,000 or so distinct CDR3 sequences, around 10% found once. This clonotype showed up many times. The antigen remains unidentified. The CDR3 sequence is 19 residues long. Germline values: CDR1 SGHKS, CDR2 YYEKEE (reference sequence). The V segment lost 1 base and the J segment 0 bases; nucleotides outside the gene matches: 10. The sample consisted of PBMCs. This TCR came from a human donor in good health (CMV status not recorded). Some clones in this sample may be carry-over from other donors' samples. This chain connects TRBV5-5 to TRBJ2-1; 10 positions agree with TRBD2. CDR3 amino acids: CASSLKGSGGFPSYNEQFF. In nucleotides, the CDR3 is TGTGCCAGCAGCTTGAAAGGTAGCGGGGGGTTCCCCTCCTACAATGAGCAGTTCTTC.